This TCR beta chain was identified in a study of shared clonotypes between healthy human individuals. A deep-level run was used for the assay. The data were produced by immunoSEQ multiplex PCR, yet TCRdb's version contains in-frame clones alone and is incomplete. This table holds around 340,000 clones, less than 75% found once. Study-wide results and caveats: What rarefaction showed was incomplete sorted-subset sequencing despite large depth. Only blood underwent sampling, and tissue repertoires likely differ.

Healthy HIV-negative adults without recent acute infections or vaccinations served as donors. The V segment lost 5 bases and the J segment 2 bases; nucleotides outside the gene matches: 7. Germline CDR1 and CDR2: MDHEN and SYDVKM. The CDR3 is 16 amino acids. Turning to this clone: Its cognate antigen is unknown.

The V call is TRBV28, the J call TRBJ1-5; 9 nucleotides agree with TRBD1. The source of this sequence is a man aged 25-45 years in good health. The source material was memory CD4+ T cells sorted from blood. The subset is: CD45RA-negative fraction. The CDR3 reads CASSVRTGVGNQPQHF. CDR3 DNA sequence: TGTGCCAGCAGTGTCCGGACAGGGGTGGGCAATCAGCCCCAGCATTTT.